This TCR beta chain was captured by sequencing in a study of CXCR3-negative and CXCR3-positive naive CD8 T cells. Notes on the study in general: More hydrophobic TRB CDR3s were found in CXCR3-positive naive cells than in CXCR3-negative naive cells.

For this clonotype: Its antigen is still unknown.

The study made its TRB cDNA libraries by 5' RACE, adding UMI labels. TCRdb re-called the 5' RACE reads; one entry per CDR3 protein, DNA not given. The sample's table shows some 110,000 distinct CDR3 sequences. The CDR3 totals 14 residues. Germline CDR1 SGHDT, CDR2 YYEEEE. The sequenced sample consisted of naive CXCR3+ CD8+ T cells from blood. Indicated subset: CD45RO-CCR7+CD27+CD95- naive CD8+ T cells expressing CXCR3 (TNR3+). The chain carries TRBV5-6 and TRBJ2-1; the TCRdb call, TRBD1, lacks DNA for checking. This TCR came from a human donor in good health. Some clones in this sample may be carry-over from other donors' samples. CDR3 residues: CASSLQHRQNEQFF.